One sample yielded the 6 T cell receptor beta chains listed below, sequenced in a study of a mutant IDH1 vaccine in newly diagnosed glioma. These TCRs are of unknown antigen specificity. This sample's time point: week 35, safety follow-up. The vaccine gave 300 ug of a 20-mer mutant IDH1 peptide subcutaneously per dose. Data came from immunoSEQ multiplex PCR; TCRdb stores just in-frame clones and leaves some out. The data show around 69,000 clones, around 84% seen once. The sequences come from PBMCs, collected from a glioma patient whose treatment included an IDH1 peptide vaccine. All receptors derive from a man aged 25-40 years with glioma.

The chain links TRBV15 to TRBJ2-1; 9 positions agree with TRBD2. The CDR3 has 17 residues. CDR1 is LNHNV, CDR2 YYDKDF, per germline (reference sequence). Unmatched junction bases numbered 12, after V lost 0 bases and J lost 9 bases. The CDR3 DNA follows: TGTGCCACCAGCAGAGATCGTCTCGGCGGGGGGGTCGGTGAGCAGTTCTTC. It translates to CATSRDRLGGGVGEQFF.

The chain couples TRBV14 to TRBJ1-6, with D uncertain. Germline assignment: CDR1 SGHDN and CDR2 FVKESK. V lost 6 bases to trimming and J lost 8 bases, with 11 bases between them. The CDR3 spans 13 residues. CDR3 loop: CASSQTRDSPLHF. The CDR3 DNA reads TGTGCCAGCAGTCAAACGCGGGATTCACCCCTCCACTTT.

This clone was picked up one time. This chain connects TRBV11-2 to TRBJ2-5, with 7 bases aligning to TRBD1. Germline V gene sequence: CDR1 SGHAT, CDR2 FQNNGV. This CDR3 region has 14 residues. J gave up 9 bases and V 1 base, and 8 bases lay outside the gene matches. The CDR3 reads CASSLGGQRIAQYF. CDR3 sequence (DNA): TGTGCCAGCAGCTTAGGGGGACAGAGAATAGCCCAGTACTTC. The full variable domain, completed using reference TRBV11-2 and TRBJ2-5, is EAGVAQSPRYKIIEKRQSVAFWCNPISGHATLYWYQQILGQGPKLLIQFQNNGVVDDSQLPKDRFSAERLKGVDSTLKIQPAKLEDSAVYLCASSLGGQRIAQYFGPGTRLLVL.

The V call is TRBV4-1, the J call TRBJ2-3; D is perhaps TRBD2 (5 bases). The germline V gene has CDR1 MGHRA and CDR2 YSYEKL. With 4 bases removed from V and 1 base from J, the gap between germline ends came to 18 bases. This CDR3 has 17 amino acids. CDR3 in amino acids: CASSLRALGVGTDTQYF. The DNA for the CDR3 is TGCGCCAGCAGCCTGCGGGCCCTGGGAGTGGGCACAGATACGCAGTATTTT.

The chain recombines TRBV5-5 with TRBJ2-5, with D maybe TRBD1 (6 bases). CDR1 SGHKS and CDR2 YYEKEE come from the germline V gene (reference sequence). Trimming stripped 3 bases from V and 2 bases from J, with 11 bases between. The CDR3 has 14 residues. CDR3 DNA: TGTGCCAGCAGCTGGGGGCTAGTTCAAGAGACCCAGTACTTC. This sequence encodes CASSWGLVQETQYF.

The chain couples TRBV7-9 to TRBJ2-7; 7 nucleotides agree with TRBD1. The CDR3 has 14 amino acids. V was pared by 3 bases and J by 2 bases, with 4 bases of the junction left unmatched. The V gene's germline CDR1 is SEHNR and CDR2 FQNEAQ (reference sequence). CDR3 bases: TGTGCCAGCAGCTTGACAGGGCGCCCCTACGAGCAGTACTTC. It codes for CASSLTGRPYEQYF.